The 5 T cell receptor beta chains presented below share a single source sample, sequenced in a study of T-cell reconstitution after alpha-beta-depleted transplantation in children. A library of TCRbeta sequences, prepared with unique molecular identifiers, was generated. Via MiXCR, TCRdb re-called the PCR reads, giving one row per CDR3 protein. The table lists around 440,000 distinct CDR3 sequences, 10% to 13% of them singletons. The sample here was PBMCs, taken before TCRalphabeta/CD19-depleted stem cell transplant. These receptor sequences come from a child younger than 10 with inherited bone marrow failure, due to receive a stem cell transplant.

To note about this clonotype: A much larger clone sits a single nucleotide away, making a read error possible. The chain uses TRBV11-1 and TRBJ2-3; 13 bases map to TRBD2. The CDR3 is 18 amino acids. V shed 7 bases, J shed 3 bases, and the junction held 13 bases outside the gene matches. Germline V lookup: CDR1 SGHAT, CDR2 FQDESV (reference sequence). For the CDR3, the DNA is TGTGCCAGCAACCCCGGACTAGCGGGAGTTGGTGCGACAGATACGCAGTATTTT. Translation gives CASNPGLAGVGATDTQYF. Drawing the rest from reference TRBV11-1 and TRBJ2-3, the complete variable domain is EAEVAQSPRYKITEKSQAVAFWCDPISGHATLYWYRQILGQGPELLVQFQDESVVDDSQLPKDRFSAERLKGVDSTLKIQPAELGDSAMYLCASNPGLAGVGATDTQYFGPGTRLTVL.

This clonotype appeared many times. The chain has TRBV5-1 and TRBJ1-2; weak D call: TRBD1 (6 bases). Germline CDR1 and CDR2: SGHRS and YFSETQ. The V gene lost 6 bases and the J gene lost 8 bases, with 23 bases spanning the gap. This CDR3 contains 15 residues. The CDR3 sequence: CASTESPGQFHGYTF. For the CDR3, the DNA is TGCGCCAGCACCGAATCCCCCGGACAGTTTCACGGCTACACCTTC. The full variable domain, rest sourced from reference TRBV5-1 and TRBJ1-2, is KAGVTQTPRYLIKTRGQQVTLSCSPISGHRSVSWYQQTPGQGLQFLFEYFSETQRNKGNFPGRFSGRQFSNSRSEMNVSTLELGDSALYLCASTESPGQFHGYTFGSGTRLTVV.

This clonotype has a count of ten or more. The chain has TRBV5-1 and TRBJ2-5; unclear D gene. Trimming cost V 0 bases and J 5 bases, with 17 bases left between them. Germline V lookup: CDR1 SGHRS, CDR2 YFSETQ. CDR3 length: 16 amino acids. For the CDR3, the DNA is TGCGCCAGCAGCTTGGAGAAGGCGCGTCGCTACGAGACCCAGTACTTC. Translating it yields CASSLEKARRYETQYF.

This clonotype was picked up many times. This chain connects TRBV7-9 to TRBJ2-7, with D possibly matching TRBD2 (7 bases). The CDR3 spans 16 residues. Trimming pared 1 base from V and 0 bases from J, leaving 13 bases between. Per germline, CDR1 SEHNR and CDR2 FQNEAQ (reference sequence). The CDR3 nucleotides read TGTGCCAGCAGCTTAGGGGAGGGGGTCCCCTCCTACGAGCAGTACTTC. Protein sequence: CASSLGEGVPSYEQYF. The full variable domain, completed using reference TRBV7-9 and TRBJ2-7, is DTGVSQNPRHKITKRGQNVTFRCDPISEHNRLYWYRQTLGQGPEFLTYFQNEAQLEKSRLLSDRFSAERPKGSFSTLEIQRTEQGDSAMYLCASSLGEGVPSYEQYFGPGTRLTVT.

This clonotype was counted ten times or more. This sequence joins TRBV24-1 and TRBJ2-7; D is possibly TRBD2 (5 bases). V lost 9 bases to trimming and J lost 2 bases, with 10 bases between them. The CDR3 length is 12 residues. The germline gives CDR1 KGHDR, CDR2 SFDVKD. The CDR3 DNA is TGTGCCACCTCAACTAGGACCTACGAGCAGTACTTC. Translated, it gives CATSTRTYEQYF.